The T cell receptor (beta chain) under discussion was sequenced for a study of T cells after somatic rescue of genetic block. Sequencing was performed with immunoSEQ multiplex PCR; in TCRdb, only in-frame clones are kept and a portion is missing. The sample records 55,000 to 75,000 clones, 85% to 95% being singletons. The CDR3 covers 15 residues. The V end lost 2 bases, the J end lost 3 bases, and 11 bases lay between the germline ends. Germline V gives CDR1 SGDLS, CDR2 YYNGEE. J is TRBJ2-2 and V is TRBV9, with D perhaps given as TRBD1 or TRBD2 (6 bases each). This receptor was obtained from a man between 40 and 49 years old. Sequences were obtained from peripheral blood mononuclear cells (PBMCs). CDR3 region: CASSVGGPDTGELFF. CDR3 DNA sequence: TGTGCCAGCAGCGTGGGGGGCCCAGACACCGGGGAGCTGTTTTTT.